Listed below are T cell receptor beta chains from one sample, sequenced in a study of graft-versus-host responses after intestinal transplantation. The repertoire was sequenced with immunoSEQ multiplex PCR; TCRdb's copy has only in-frame clones and lacks some. The sample shows about 18,000 clones, 80% to 95% of them seen only once. This sample comprised PBMCs, obtained roughly 54 weeks after transplant. All receptors derive from a human patient who received an intestinal transplant, so some T cells may come from the graft donor. The CDR3 runs from the conserved cysteine through the conserved F or W. D genes are given only for firm matches. Rows may omit the clone size; those that give it use once, few, many or a size class.

>.|.|TRBV7-3|13|TRBJ2-7
CASSLESGRQQYF
TGTGCCAGCAGCTTAGAAAGCGGGCGCCAACAGTACTTC
>.|.|TRBV29-1|13|TRBJ1-6
CSVETDSNSPLHF
TGCAGCGTTGAAACGGACTCTAATTCACCCCTCCACTTT
>.|.|TRBV21-1|16|TRBJ2-3
CASSIGIHRGSDTQYF
TGTGCCAGCAGCATTGGGATCCACAGGGGTTCAGATACGCAGTATTTT
>.|.|TRBV4-1|13|TRBJ2-3
CASSRGFADTQYF
TGCGCCAGCAGCCGAGGGTTTGCAGATACGCAGTATTTT
>.|TRBD2|TRBV6-5|15|TRBJ2-5
CASSYRLAGSYEQYF
TGTGCCAGCAGTTACCGACTAGCGGGGAGCTATGAGCAGTACTTC
>.|TRBD2|TRBV19|17|TRBJ2-3
CASSSRRLAGSTDTQYF
TGTGCCAGTAGTTCCCGCAGACTAGCGGGAAGCACAGATACGCAGTATTTT
>.|.|TRBV6-5|14|TRBJ1-6
CATKQGILGSPLHF
TGTGCCACCAAACAGGGAATACTGGGTTCACCCCTCCACTTT
>.|.|TRBV27|14|TRBJ1-2
CASSGRGGYYGYTF
TGTGCCAGCAGTGGTCGGGGAGGGTACTATGGCTACACCTTC
>.|.|TRBV4-1|15|TRBJ1-2
CASSQSTGREAGYTF
TGCGCCAGCAGCCAGTCCACGGGCAGGGAAGCGGGCTACACCTTC
>once|.|TRBV13|13|TRBJ1-2
CASSLGQGNGYTF
TGTGCCAGCAGCTTAGGCCAGGGGAACGGCTACACCTTC
>.|.|TRBV9|14|TRBJ2-5
CASSVDTSQETQYF
TGTGCCAGCAGCGTAGATACCTCCCAAGAGACCCAGTACTTC
>once|TRBD2|TRBV6-1|13|TRBJ2-7
CASRERGSYEQYF
TGTGCCAGCAGGGAGCGGGGCTCTTACGAGCAGTACTTC
>once|TRBD2|TRBV9|14|TRBJ2-7
CASSVSGTPYEQYF
TGTGCCAGCAGCGTGAGCGGGACCCCCTACGAGCAGTACTTC
>.|.|TRBV11-1|13|TRBJ1-1
CASSLALNTEAFF
TGTGCCAGCAGCCTTGCCCTGAACACTGAAGCTTTCTTT
>.|.|TRBV19|15|TRBJ2-1
CASSIGGPGYNGQFF
TGTGCCAGTAGTATCGGAGGGCCGGGTTACAATGGGCAGTTCTTC
>.|.|TRBV7-7|12|TRBJ2-5
CASSPSGETQYF
TGTGCCAGCAGCCCTTCGGGGGAGACCCAGTACTTC
>.|TRBD2|TRBV7-2|17|TRBJ2-3
CASSLGLAGGGTDTQYF
TGTGCCAGCAGCTTAGGGTTAGCGGGGGGAGGCACAGATACGCAGTATTTT
>.|TRBD2|TRBV10-3|16|TRBJ2-2
CAISRGGKDLGGELFF
TGTGCCATCAGCCGGGGGGGAAAGGACCTGGGCGGGGAGCTGTTTTTT
>.|.|TRBV7-3|13|TRBJ2-3
CASKRSSTDTQYF
TGTGCCAGCAAGCGATCGAGCACAGATACGCAGTATTTT
>.|.|TRBV19|14|TRBJ1-2
CASSIGPGDYGYTF
TGTGCCAGTAGTATTGGTCCAGGGGACTATGGCTACACCTTC
>.|.|TRBV13|16|TRBJ2-2
CASSFVREFGTGELFF
TGTGCCAGCAGCTTTGTCAGGGAGTTTGGCACCGGGGAGCTGTTTTTT
>.|TRBD1|TRBV9|14|TRBJ2-1
CASSFGTGGGGEFF
TGTGCCAGCAGCTTCGGGACAGGGGGCGGTGGAGAGTTCTTC
>.|.|TRBV27|11|TRBJ2-7
CASSLGYEQYF
TGTGCCAGCAGTTTGGGGTACGAGCAGTACTTC
>.|.|TRBV2|17|TRBJ1-1
CASSEYMGLGPGTEAFF
TGTGCCAGCAGTGAATATATGGGGTTAGGGCCCGGCACTGAAGCTTTCTTT
>.|.|TRBV2|14|TRBJ1-1
CASSDSHQNTEAFF
TGTGCCAGCAGCGATTCACACCAGAACACTGAAGCTTTCTTT
>.|.|TRBV27|15|TRBJ1-1
CASSLGRAGNTEAFF
TGTGCCAGCAGTTTAGGTAGGGCCGGGAACACTGAAGCTTTCTTT